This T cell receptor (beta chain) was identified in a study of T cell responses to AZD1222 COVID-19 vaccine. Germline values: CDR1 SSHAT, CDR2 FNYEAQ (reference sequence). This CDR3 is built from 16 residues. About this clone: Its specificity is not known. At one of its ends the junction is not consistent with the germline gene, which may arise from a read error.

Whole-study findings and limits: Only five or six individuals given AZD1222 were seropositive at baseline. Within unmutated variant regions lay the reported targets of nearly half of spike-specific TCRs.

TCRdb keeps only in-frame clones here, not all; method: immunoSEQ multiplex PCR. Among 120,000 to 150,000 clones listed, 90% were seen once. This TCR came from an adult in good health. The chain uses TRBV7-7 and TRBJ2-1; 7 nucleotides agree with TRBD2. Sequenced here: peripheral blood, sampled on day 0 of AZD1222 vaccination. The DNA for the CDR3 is TGTGCTAGCAGCTTAGAAGTTGGCGGGGGATGGGATGAGCAGTTCTTC. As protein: CASSLEVGGGWDEQFF.